This T cell receptor (beta chain) appears in the sequencing data of a study of Ad26.COV2.S vaccination and SARS-CoV-2 variants. General study results and limits: Relative to placebo recipients, vaccine recipients exhibited elevated spike-specific TCR breadth. Responses of T cells in total may have been underestimated by the TCR breadth and depth analyses.

Repertoires were generated with immunoSEQ multiplex PCR, while TCRdb's copy carries only in-frame clones and drops some. This table holds 100,000 or so clones, 80% found once. The CDR3 extends over 13 amino acids. CDR1 and CDR2 (germline): SEHNR, FQNEAQ (reference sequence). In the case of this clone: The antigen remains unidentified.

This chain joins TRBV7-9 and TRBJ2-5; D possibly corresponds to TRBD2 (5 bases). Material: peripheral blood, obtained after recovery from COVID-19. This sequence originates from a human donor who had recovered from COVID-19. The CDR3 DNA sequence: TGTCTAAGCGGAGTAGCTGGCGTGGAGACCCAGTACTTC. It is translated as CLSGVAGVETQYF.